Reported below is one T cell receptor beta chain. Its antigen remains unknown. The data are from a study of blood T cells in healthy people across ages. It was with a sample-barcoded 5' primer and a J-beta primer mix that a second PCR of roughly 7 to 12 cycles was run. A template-switch adaptor containing 12 random nucleotides labeled each cDNA molecule. TCRdb redid the calling of the 5' RACE reads with MiXCR, one entry per CDR3 protein. The sample has hundreds of thousands of distinct CDR3 sequences, approximately 53% seen once. Findings of the study overall: Donor CMV infection status was unknown, possibly confounding age-related changes in expanded clonotypes. Higher diversity and more naive CD4+ cells were features of long-lived donors, compared to aged donors.

Peripheral blood was drawn, approximately 10 milliliters per donor. V lost 0 bases and J 5 bases, leaving 12 bases between the germline ends. The germline V gene has CDR1 SGDLS and CDR2 YYNGEE. The CDR3 is 15 residues long. The rearrangement links TRBV9 to TRBJ1-5; D possibly corresponds to TRBD1 (5 bases). The TCR sequence derives from a man in his forties in good health. Sequencing was carried out using blood. CDR3 residues: CASSVGHRGDQPQHF. As DNA, the CDR3 is TGTGCCAGCAGCGTAGGGCACCGGGGGGATCAGCCCCAGCATTTT.